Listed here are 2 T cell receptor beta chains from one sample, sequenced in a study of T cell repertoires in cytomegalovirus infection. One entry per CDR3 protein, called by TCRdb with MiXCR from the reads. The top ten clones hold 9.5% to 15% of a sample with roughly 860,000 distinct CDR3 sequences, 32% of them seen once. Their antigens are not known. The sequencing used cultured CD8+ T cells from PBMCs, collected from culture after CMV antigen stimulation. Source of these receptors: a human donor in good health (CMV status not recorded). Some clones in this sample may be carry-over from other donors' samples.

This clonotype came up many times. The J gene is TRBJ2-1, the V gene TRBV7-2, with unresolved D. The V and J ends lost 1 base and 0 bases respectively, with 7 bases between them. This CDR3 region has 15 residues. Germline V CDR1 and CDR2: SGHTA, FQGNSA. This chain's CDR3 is CASSLDMSSYNEQFF. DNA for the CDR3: TGTGCCAGCAGCTTAGACATGAGCTCCTACAATGAGCAGTTCTTC.

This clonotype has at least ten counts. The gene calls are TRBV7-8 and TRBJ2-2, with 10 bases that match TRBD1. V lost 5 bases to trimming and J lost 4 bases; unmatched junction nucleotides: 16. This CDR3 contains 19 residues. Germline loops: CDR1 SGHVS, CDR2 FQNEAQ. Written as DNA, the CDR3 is TGTGCCAGCAGCCCAACGGCCCCGGGACAGGGGAAGCTCACCGGGGAGCTGTTTTTT. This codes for CASSPTAPGQGKLTGELFF.